Presented here are 7 T cell receptor beta chains from one specimen sequenced in a study of blood T cell repertoires in COVID-19. Profiling relied on immunoSEQ multiplex PCR, and the TCRdb table lists in-frame clones only, not all of them. The sample lists about 380,000 clones, 70% to 90% occurring once. Sequencing was done on a sample of PBMCs or T cells enriched from blood (not recorded which). Receptor source: a woman between 18 and 30 years old who had recovered from COVID-19.

This clone was observed a few times. The V call is TRBV27, the J call TRBJ1-5; D remains ambiguous. Germline V CDR1 and CDR2: MNHEY, SMNVEV (reference sequence). CDR3 size: 13 residues. The V end lost 4 bases, the J end lost 0 bases, and 4 bases lay between the germline ends. CDR3 DNA sequence: TGTGCCAGCAGTTATTATAGCAATCAGCCCCAGCATTTT. Its translation is CASSYYSNQPQHF.

The gene calls are TRBV29-1 and TRBJ2-3; 13 bases map to TRBD2. V was pared by 7 bases and J by 9 bases, with 7 bases of the junction left unmatched. The CDR3 contains 13 residues. CDR1 and CDR2 (germline): SQVTM, ANQGSEA. The CDR3 DNA reads as TGCAGCGCCGACTGGACTAGCGGGGGAACGCAGTATTTT. It specifies CSADWTSGGTQYF.

This clone was counted a single time. The chain uses TRBV6-5 and TRBJ2-7; D remains unclear. Germline assignment: CDR1 MNHEY and CDR2 SVGAGI. CDR3 length: 14 residues. Deletions cut 6 bases from V and 0 bases from J, with 12 bases between. DNA for the CDR3: TGTGCCAGCAGGAATACCGGGTCCTCCTACGAGCAGTACTTC. Amino acids: CASRNTGSSYEQYF.

This chain connects TRBV19 to TRBJ1-2, with a weak D call TRBD1 (6 bases). The CDR3 length is 15 residues. Trimming cost V 6 bases and J 7 bases, with 21 bases left between them. Germline V gives CDR1 LNHDA, CDR2 SQIVND (reference sequence). CDR3 nucleotide sequence: TGTGCCAGTAGCGGCGGGCCCGCGGACAGCTTTGGCTACACCTTC. This sequence encodes CASSGGPADSFGYTF.

The V and J genes are TRBV11-2 and TRBJ1-6, with 11 bases aligning to TRBD1. Germline V lookup: CDR1 SGHAT, CDR2 FQNNGV. Germline trimming cut 5 bases from V and 14 bases from J; bases unmatched to any gene: 8. CDR3 length: 14 amino acids. The CDR3 region is CASSRDRGIVTLHF. For the CDR3, the DNA is TGTGCCAGCAGCCGGGACAGGGGGATTGTGACCCTCCACTTT.

The V and J genes are TRBV29-1 and TRBJ2-5; 7 bases fit TRBD1. Germline-derived CDR1 and CDR2 are SQVTM and ANQGSEA. V lost 5 bases and J lost 3; bases outside the gene matches: 3. CDR3 length: 12 residues. CDR3: CSVWDRKETQYF. CDR3 coding DNA: TGCAGCGTTTGGGACAGAAAAGAGACCCAGTACTTC.

This clone appeared a single time. CDR3 sequence (DNA): TGTGCCAGCAGCCAAGACCACAGAAGCTCTGGAAACACCATATATTTT. Amino acid sequence: CASSQDHRSSGNTIYF. V gene TRBV4-2 combines with J gene TRBJ1-3, with unresolved D. The CDR3 runs 16 residues. The germline gives CDR1 LGHNA, CDR2 YNFKEQ. V gave up 0 bases and J gave up 0 bases, with 9 bases separating them.